The present T cell receptor beta chain was sequenced within a study of cytomegalovirus exposure and HLA in healthy donors. Findings and limits, study-wide: The TCR clusters that emerged in the first cohort tended, a later analysis found, to co-occur in the 110 or so validation repertoires.

Separate from the roughly 700-subject first cohort was the approximately 130-subject validation cohort, to which the donors belonged. This CDR3 region has 14 residues. With 4 bases removed from V and 13 bases from J, the gap between germline ends came to 23 bases. Germline V gives CDR1 LNHDA, CDR2 SQIVND (reference sequence). The protocol was immunoSEQ multiplex PCR, while the TCRdb copy is restricted to in-frame clones and leaves out a portion. This sample carries 250,000 to 400,000 clones, approximately 85% of them seen once, and the ten largest clones take about 0.96%. Comments on this clone: The antigen is unknown.

The chain carries TRBV19 and TRBJ2-7, with D unresolved. The material sequenced was PBMCs. The receptor was isolated from a man younger than 45 in good health and CMV-seronegative. The CDR3, as DNA: TGTGCCAGTAGTACCACCGGCGGTGTACGCCCCGGTTACTTC. This codes for CASSTTGGVRPGYF.